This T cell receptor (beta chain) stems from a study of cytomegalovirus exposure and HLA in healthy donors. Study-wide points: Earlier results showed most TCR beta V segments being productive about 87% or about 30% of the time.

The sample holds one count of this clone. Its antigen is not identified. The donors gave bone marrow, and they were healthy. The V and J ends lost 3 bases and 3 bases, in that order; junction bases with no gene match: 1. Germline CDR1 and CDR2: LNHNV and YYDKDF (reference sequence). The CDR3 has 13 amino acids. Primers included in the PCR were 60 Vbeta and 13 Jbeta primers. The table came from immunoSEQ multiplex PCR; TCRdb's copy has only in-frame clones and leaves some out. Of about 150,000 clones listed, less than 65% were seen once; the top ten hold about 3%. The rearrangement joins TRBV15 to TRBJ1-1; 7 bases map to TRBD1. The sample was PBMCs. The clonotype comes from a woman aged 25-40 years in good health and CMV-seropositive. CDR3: CATSSDRDTEAFF. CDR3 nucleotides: TGTGCCACCAGCAGCGACAGGGACACTGAAGCTTTCTTT.